This TCR beta chain emerged from a study of blood T cell repertoires in COVID-19. About the research overall: Acute-phase and convalescent COVID-19 samples originated in the United States, Italy and Spain.

In this sample, this clone turned up a few times. Original processing methods: Researchers report that nucleated cell counts were estimated from reference gene primer amplification. Some clones are missing from TCRdb's copy, which holds only in-frame ones; the method was immunoSEQ multiplex PCR. V, J and clone size were drawn from that table, and D and trimming were deduced from the DNA. The repertoire has around 150,000 clones, 80% to 85% of them found once; the top ten carry 8% to 9%. This CDR3 spans 15 amino acids. Germline V gives CDR1 SQVTM, CDR2 ANQGSEA. The V segment lost 4 bases and the J segment 4 bases; nucleotides outside the gene matches: 11.

The V and J genes are TRBV29-1 and TRBJ2-7; 9 bases are a match to TRBD2. The specimen sequenced was peripheral blood. This receptor was identified in a man aged 25-45 years with COVID-19, enrolled during active disease. CDR3 nucleotide sequence: TGCAGCGTTGCCTTGGGAAGTAGCGGGAGTTACGAGCAGTACTTC. Translated: CSVALGSSGSYEQYF.